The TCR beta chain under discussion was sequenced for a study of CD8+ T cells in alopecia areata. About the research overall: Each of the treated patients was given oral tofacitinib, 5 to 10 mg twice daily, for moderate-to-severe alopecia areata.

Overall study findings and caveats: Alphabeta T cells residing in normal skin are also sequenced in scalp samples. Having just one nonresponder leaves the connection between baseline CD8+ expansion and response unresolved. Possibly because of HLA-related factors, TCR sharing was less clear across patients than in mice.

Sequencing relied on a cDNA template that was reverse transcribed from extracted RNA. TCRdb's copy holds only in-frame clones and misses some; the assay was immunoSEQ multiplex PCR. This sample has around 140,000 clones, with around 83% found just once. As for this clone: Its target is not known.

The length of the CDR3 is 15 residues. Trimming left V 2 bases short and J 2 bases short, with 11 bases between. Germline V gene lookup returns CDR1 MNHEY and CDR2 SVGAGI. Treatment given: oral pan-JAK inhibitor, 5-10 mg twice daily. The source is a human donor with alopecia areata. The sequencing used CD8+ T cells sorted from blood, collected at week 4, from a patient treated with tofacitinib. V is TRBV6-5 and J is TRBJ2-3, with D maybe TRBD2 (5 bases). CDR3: CASSYGGGITDTQYF. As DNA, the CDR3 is TGTGCCAGCAGTTACGGCGGAGGAATCACAGATACGCAGTATTTT.